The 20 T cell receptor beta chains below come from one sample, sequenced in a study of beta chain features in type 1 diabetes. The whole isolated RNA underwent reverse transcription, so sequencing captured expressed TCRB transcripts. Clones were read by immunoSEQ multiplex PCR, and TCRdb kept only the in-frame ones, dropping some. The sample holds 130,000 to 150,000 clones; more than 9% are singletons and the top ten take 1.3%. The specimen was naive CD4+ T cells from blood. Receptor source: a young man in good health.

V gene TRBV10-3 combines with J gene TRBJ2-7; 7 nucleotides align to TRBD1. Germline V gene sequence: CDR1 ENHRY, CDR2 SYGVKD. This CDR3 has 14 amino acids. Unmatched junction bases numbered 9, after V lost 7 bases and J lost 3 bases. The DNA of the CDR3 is TGTGCCATCAAAGGGGGCGCAGGCGGCTACGAGCAGTACTTC. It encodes CAIKGGAGGYEQYF.

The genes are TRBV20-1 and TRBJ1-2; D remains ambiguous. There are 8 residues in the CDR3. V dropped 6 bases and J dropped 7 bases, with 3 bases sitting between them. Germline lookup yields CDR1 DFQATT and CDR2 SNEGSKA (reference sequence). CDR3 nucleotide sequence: TGCAGTGCCGGTGGCTACACCTTC. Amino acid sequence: CSAGGYTF.

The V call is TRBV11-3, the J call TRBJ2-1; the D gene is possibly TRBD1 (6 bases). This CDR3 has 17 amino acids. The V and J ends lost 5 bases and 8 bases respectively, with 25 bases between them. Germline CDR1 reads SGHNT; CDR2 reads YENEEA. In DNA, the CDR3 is TGTGCCAGCAGCCCTACGGACCGGGGACCAAGGGGGTATGAGCAGTTCTTC. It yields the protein CASSPTDRGPRGYEQFF. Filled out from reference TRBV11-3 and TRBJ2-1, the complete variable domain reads EAGVVQSPRYKIIEKKQPVAFWCNPISGHNTLYWYLQNLGQGPELLIRYENEEAVDDSQLPKDRFSAERLKGVDSTLKIQPAELGDSAVYLCASSPTDRGPRGYEQFFGPGTRLTVL.

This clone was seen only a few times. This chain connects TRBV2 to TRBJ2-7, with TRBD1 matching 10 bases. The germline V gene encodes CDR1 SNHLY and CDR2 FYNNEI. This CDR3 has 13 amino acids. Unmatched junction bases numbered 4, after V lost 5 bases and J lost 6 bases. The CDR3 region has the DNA TGTGCCAGCAGTATAAGGGACAGGGGCGAGCAGTACTTC. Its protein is CASSIRDRGEQYF.

The CDR3 loop is CASSWVPSQGNEQFF. The CDR3 DNA follows: TGTGCCAGCAGTTGGGTCCCCTCACAGGGCAATGAGCAGTTCTTC. The chain uses TRBV6-5 and TRBJ2-1, with a weak D call TRBD1 (6 bases). The V gene lost 4 bases and the J gene lost 6 bases, with 16 bases spanning the gap. The CDR3 length is 15 residues. The germline V gene has CDR1 MNHEY and CDR2 SVGAGI.

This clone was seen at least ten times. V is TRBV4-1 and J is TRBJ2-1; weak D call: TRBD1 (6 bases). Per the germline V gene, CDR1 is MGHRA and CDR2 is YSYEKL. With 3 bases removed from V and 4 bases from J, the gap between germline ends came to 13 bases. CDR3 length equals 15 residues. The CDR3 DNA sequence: TGCGCCAGCAGCCAGGGGACGGACAGATACAATGAGCAGTTCTTC. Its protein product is CASSQGTDRYNEQFF.

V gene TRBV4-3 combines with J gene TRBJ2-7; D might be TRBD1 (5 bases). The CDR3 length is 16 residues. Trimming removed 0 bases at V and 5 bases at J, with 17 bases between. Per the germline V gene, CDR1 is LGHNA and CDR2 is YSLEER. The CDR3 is CASSQEVGQGYHEQYF. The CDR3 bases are TGCGCCAGCAGCCAAGAAGTCGGGCAGGGTTACCACGAGCAGTACTTC.

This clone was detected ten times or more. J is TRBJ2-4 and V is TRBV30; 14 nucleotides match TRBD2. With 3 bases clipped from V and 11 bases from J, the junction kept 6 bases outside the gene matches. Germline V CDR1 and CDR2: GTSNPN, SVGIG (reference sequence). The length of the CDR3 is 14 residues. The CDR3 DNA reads TGTGCCTGGAGCCCGGGACTAGCGGGGGCGGTTCAGTACTTC. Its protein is CAWSPGLAGAVQYF.

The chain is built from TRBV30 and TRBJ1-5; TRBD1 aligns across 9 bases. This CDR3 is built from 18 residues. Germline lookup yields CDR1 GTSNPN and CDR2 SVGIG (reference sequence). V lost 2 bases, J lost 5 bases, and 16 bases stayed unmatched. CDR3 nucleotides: TGTGCCTGGAGTATTCCACAATACAGGGGGCGCGGGGATCAGCCCCAGCATTTT. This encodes CAWSIPQYRGRGDQPQHF.

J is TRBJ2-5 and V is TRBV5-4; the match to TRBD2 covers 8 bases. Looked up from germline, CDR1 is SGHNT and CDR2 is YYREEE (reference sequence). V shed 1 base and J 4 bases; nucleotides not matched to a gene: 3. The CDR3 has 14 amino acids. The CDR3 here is CASSLSGGAETQYF. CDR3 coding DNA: TGTGCCAGCAGCTTGAGCGGGGGTGCAGAGACCCAGTACTTC.

Here the CDR3 reads CASSPGQINEKLFF. As DNA, the CDR3 is TGCGCCAGCAGCCCAGGACAGATTAATGAAAAACTGTTTTTT. The chain employs TRBV4-3 and TRBJ1-4; D may be TRBD1 (6 bases). Germline lookup yields CDR1 LGHNA and CDR2 YSLEER. The CDR3 is 14 residues long. V lost 4 bases and J 4 bases, leaving 10 bases between the germline ends.

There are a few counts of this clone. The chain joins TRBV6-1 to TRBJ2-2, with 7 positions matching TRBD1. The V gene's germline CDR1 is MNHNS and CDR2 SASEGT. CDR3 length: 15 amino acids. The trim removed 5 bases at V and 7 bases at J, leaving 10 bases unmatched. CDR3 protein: CASSQKDREYGELFF. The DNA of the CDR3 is TGTGCCAGCAGTCAAAAAGACAGGGAGTACGGGGAGCTGTTTTTT.

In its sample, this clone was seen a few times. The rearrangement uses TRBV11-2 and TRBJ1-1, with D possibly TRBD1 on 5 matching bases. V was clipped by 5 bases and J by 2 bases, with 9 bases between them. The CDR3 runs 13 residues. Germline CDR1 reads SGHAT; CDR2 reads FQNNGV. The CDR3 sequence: CASSHDRNTEAFF. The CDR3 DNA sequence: TGTGCCAGCAGCCACGACAGAAACACTGAAGCTTTCTTT.

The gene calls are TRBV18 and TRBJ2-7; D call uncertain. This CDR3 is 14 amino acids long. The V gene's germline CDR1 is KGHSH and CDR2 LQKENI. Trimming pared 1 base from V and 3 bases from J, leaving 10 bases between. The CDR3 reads CASSPQHRDYEQYF. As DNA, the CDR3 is TGTGCCAGCTCACCACAACACAGAGACTACGAGCAGTACTTC. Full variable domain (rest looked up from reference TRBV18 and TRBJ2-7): NAGVMQNPRHLVRRRGQEARLRCSPMKGHSHVYWYRQLPEEGLKFMVYLQKENIIDESGMPKERFSAEFPKEGPSILRIQQVVRGDSAAYFCASSPQHRDYEQYFGPGTRLTVT.

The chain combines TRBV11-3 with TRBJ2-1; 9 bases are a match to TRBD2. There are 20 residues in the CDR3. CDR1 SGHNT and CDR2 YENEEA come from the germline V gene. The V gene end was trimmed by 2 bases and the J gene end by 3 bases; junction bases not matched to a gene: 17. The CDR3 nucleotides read TGTGCCAGCAGCTTATCTTCGGAGACTAGCGGACTAAGGTTCTACAATGAGCAGTTCTTC. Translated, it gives CASSLSSETSGLRFYNEQFF.

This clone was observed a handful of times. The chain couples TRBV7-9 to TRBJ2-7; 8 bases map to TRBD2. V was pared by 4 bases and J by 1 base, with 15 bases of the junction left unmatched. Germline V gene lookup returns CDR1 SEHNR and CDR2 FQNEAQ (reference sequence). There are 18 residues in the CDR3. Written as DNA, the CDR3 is TGTGCCAGCAGCTCCAGCGGGGCGCTAGCGGGCAGTTCCTACGAGCAGTACTTC. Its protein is CASSSSGALAGSSYEQYF.

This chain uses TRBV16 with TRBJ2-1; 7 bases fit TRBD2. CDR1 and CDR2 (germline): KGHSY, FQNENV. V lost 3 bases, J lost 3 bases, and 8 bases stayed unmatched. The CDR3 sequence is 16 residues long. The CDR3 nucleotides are TGTGCCAGCAGCCACCCGGGGGAGGGAAACTACAATGAGCAGTTCTTC. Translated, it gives CASSHPGEGNYNEQFF.

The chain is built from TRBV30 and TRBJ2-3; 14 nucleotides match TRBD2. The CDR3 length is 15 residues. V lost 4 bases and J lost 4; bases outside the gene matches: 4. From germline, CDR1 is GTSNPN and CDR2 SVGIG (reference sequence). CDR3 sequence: CAWTTSGGVPDTQYF. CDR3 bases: TGTGCCTGGACGACTAGCGGGGGGGTACCAGATACGCAGTATTTT.

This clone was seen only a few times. CDR3 DNA: TGTGCCAGCAAGGGACTGGCCCAAGAGACCCAGTACTTC. It encodes CASKGLAQETQYF. This rearrangement joins TRBV5-4 to TRBJ2-5, with D possibly TRBD2 on 6 matching bases. Germline V lookup: CDR1 SGHNT, CDR2 YYREEE (reference sequence). V lost 6 bases and J 1 base, leaving 10 bases between the germline ends. This CDR3 is built from 13 residues.

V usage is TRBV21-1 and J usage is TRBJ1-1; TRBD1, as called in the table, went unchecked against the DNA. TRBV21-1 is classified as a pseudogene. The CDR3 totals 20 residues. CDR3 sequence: CASSKGGRDRDVSTNTEAFF. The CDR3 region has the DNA TGTGCCAGCAGCAAAGGGGGGAGGGACAGGGACGTATCTACGAACACTGAAGCTTTCTTT.